Shown below are 26 T cell receptor beta chains from a single sample sequenced in a study of patients and donors after allogeneic stem cell transplantation. MiXCR, applied by TCRdb to the RT-PCR reads, yields one record per CDR3 protein. The repertoire holds some 960,000 distinct CDR3 sequences, with about a sixth as singletons. Material: blood, either unsorted or a sorted T cell fraction (not recorded which). These receptors were taken from a human donor who was either an allogeneic HSCT recipient or a stem cell or donor lymphocyte infusion donor (not recorded which). It is not recorded whose cells these are; they may come from a transplant donor.

This clonotype was picked up many times. V and J are TRBV2 and TRBJ2-5; D is uncertain. The germline gives CDR1 SNHLY, CDR2 FYNNEI. V shed 6 bases and J shed 5 bases, with 16 bases lying between them. The CDR3 loop spans 14 amino acids. CDR3 nucleotides: TGTGCCAGCAGAACCGGCGTTGGTTGGGAGACCCAGTACTTC. This gives the protein CASRTGVGWETQYF.

This chain joins TRBV9 and TRBJ2-7; a weak D match, TRBD2 (5 bases). With 0 bases removed from V and 10 bases from J, the gap between germline ends came to 20 bases. CDR1 and CDR2 (germline): SGDLS, YYNGEE. This CDR3 is 15 amino acids long. CDR3 bases: TGTGCCAGCAGCGTAGGGAGGTCGGCCGAAGGGATCCAGTACTTC. Residues: CASSVGRSAEGIQYF.

At least ten counts were recorded for this clonotype. The chain links TRBV10-3 to TRBJ2-7; 10 bases line up with TRBD2. Unmatched junction bases numbered 3, after V lost 5 bases and J lost 2 bases. The germline gives CDR1 ENHRY, CDR2 SYGVKD. The CDR3 spans 14 residues. In nucleotides, the CDR3 is TGTGCCATCAGTCAGCGGGAGGGCCCCTACGAGCAGTACTTC. This gives the protein CAISQREGPYEQYF.

This clonotype has more than one count but fewer than ten. The CDR3 coding sequence is TGCGCCAGCAGCCAAAAGTCTAGGGGGAACACCGGGGAGCTGTTTTTT. Translated, it gives CASSQKSRGNTGELFF. The chain couples TRBV4-3 to TRBJ2-2; D may be TRBD1 (5 bases). The CDR3 length is 16 residues. The germline CDR1 and CDR2 sequences are LGHNA and YSLEER. Trimming shortened V by 2 bases and J by 1 base, and 11 bases separated the two germline ends.

V is TRBV3-1 and J is TRBJ2-1, with a tentative D call TRBD2 (6 bases). V dropped 1 base and J dropped 7 bases, with 8 bases sitting between them. The CDR3 covers 13 residues. Germline values: CDR1 LGHDT, CDR2 YNNKEL (reference sequence). CDR3 in DNA: TGTGCCAGCAGCCAAGGGACTATTAATGAGCAGTTCTTC. Protein product: CASSQGTINEQFF.

This clonotype turned up a few times. V and J are TRBV18 and TRBJ2-3; the match to TRBD2 covers 10 bases. CDR3 size: 17 residues. The ends lost 0 bases at V and 7 bases at J; junction bases unmatched: 10. Per germline, CDR1 KGHSH and CDR2 LQKENI. CDR3 region: CASSPPGLAGAYYTQYF. CDR3 sequence (DNA): TGTGCCAGCTCACCACCCGGGCTAGCGGGAGCCTACTATACGCAGTATTTT.

This clonotype occurred a few times. The chain is built from TRBV5-1 and TRBJ2-7; TRBD1 agrees at 8 bases. Trimming cost V 0 bases and J 2 bases; bases outside gene matches: 4. Germline loops: CDR1 SGHRS, CDR2 YFSETQ. CDR3 size: 15 residues. CDR3 sequence (DNA): TGCGCCAGCAGCTTGGAATGGGGACAGGCCTACGAGCAGTACTTC. Its protein product is CASSLEWGQAYEQYF.

The chain couples TRBV13 to TRBJ1-2; D call uncertain. V lost 4 bases, J lost 6 bases, and 9 bases lay in between. The CDR3 has 12 residues. Germline V gives CDR1 PRHDT, CDR2 FYEKMQ (reference sequence). CDR3: CASSSSGHGYTF. The CDR3 DNA reads as TGTGCCAGCAGCTCCTCGGGCCATGGCTACACCTTC.

The chain joins TRBV10-3 to TRBJ1-3; D is unresolved. This CDR3 is 14 amino acids long. The germline V gene encodes CDR1 ENHRY and CDR2 SYGVKD. V lost 0 bases and J lost 2, with 5 bases in between. The CDR3 nucleotides are TGTGCCATCAGTGAGTCTAGGCCTGGAAACACCATATATTTT. As protein: CAISESRPGNTIYF.

This clonotype was seen a handful of times. The chain is built from TRBV29-1 and TRBJ1-6; D perhaps matches TRBD1 (5 bases). Looked up from germline, CDR1 is SQVTM and CDR2 is ANQGSEA. The CDR3 is 14 residues long. V lost 6 bases to trimming and J lost 7 bases, with 16 bases between them. The CDR3 nucleotides read TGCAGCGTCTCCAACTTTGGGGCAAATTCACCCCTCCACTTT. The encoded protein is CSVSNFGANSPLHF. The whole variable domain, remainder taken from reference TRBV29-1 and TRBJ1-6, is SAVISQKPSRDICQRGTSLTIQCQVDSQVTMMFWYRQQPGQSLTLIATANQGSEATYESGFVIDKFPISRPNLTFSTLTVSNMSPEDSSIYLCSVSNFGANSPLHFGNGTRLTVT.

The DNA for the CDR3 is TGTGCCAGCAGCCCCGGGGGAGGCGGCGGCGGGGAGCTGTTTTTT. The encoded protein is CASSPGGGGGGELFF. The chain joins TRBV7-9 to TRBJ2-2, with a tentative D call TRBD2 (6 bases). The germline V gene has CDR1 SEHNR and CDR2 FQNEAQ (reference sequence). Trimming removed 5 bases from V and 7 bases from J, with 17 bases in between. This CDR3 contains 15 residues. The whole variable domain, filled in from reference TRBV7-9 and TRBJ2-2, reads DTGVSQNPRHKITKRGQNVTFRCDPISEHNRLYWYRQTLGQGPEFLTYFQNEAQLEKSRLLSDRFSAERPKGSFSTLEIQRTEQGDSAMYLCASSPGGGGGGELFFGEGSRLTVL.

This clonotype has more than one count but fewer than ten. The chain employs TRBV4-3 and TRBJ2-7, with a possible D match to TRBD2 (7 bases). Trimming left V 0 bases short and J 2 bases short, with 11 bases between. The CDR3 consists of 15 residues. The V gene's germline CDR1 is LGHNA and CDR2 YSLEER. CDR3 bases: TGCGCCAGCAGCCAAGATTGGCGGGGGCCCTACGAGCAGTACTTC. Its protein product is CASSQDWRGPYEQYF.

The rearrangement links TRBV20-1 to TRBJ1-1; D unclear. Germline loops: CDR1 DFQATT, CDR2 SNEGSKA (reference sequence). Trimming left V 0 bases short and J 4 bases short, with 12 bases between. This CDR3 is 14 amino acids long. This CDR3 reads CSAREARRVTEAFF. The DNA of the CDR3 is TGCAGTGCTAGAGAGGCGAGGAGGGTCACTGAAGCTTTCTTT.

The sample holds many counts of this clonotype. The rearrangement links TRBV6-1 to TRBJ2-3; weak D call: TRBD2 (7 bases). Germline values: CDR1 MNHNS, CDR2 SASEGT. Trimming took off 4 bases at V and 2 bases at J, with 10 bases between the two ends. This CDR3 spans 14 amino acids. The CDR3 reads CASSGGGLTDTQYF. CDR3 in DNA: TGTGCCAGCAGTGGGGGGGGCCTCACAGATACGCAGTATTTT.

This clonotype has more than one count but fewer than ten. The chain employs TRBV5-1 and TRBJ1-1; possibly TRBD1 for D (5 bases). This CDR3 spans 15 amino acids. Trimming took off 4 bases at V and 0 bases at J, with 13 bases between the two ends. CDR1 and CDR2 from the germline V gene are SGHRS and YFSETQ. CDR3 in DNA: TGCGCCAGCAGCAGCGGGACGACCCTGAACACTGAAGCTTTCTTT. Its protein product is CASSSGTTLNTEAFF. The full variable domain, in which reference TRBV5-1 and TRBJ1-1 provide the parts outside the CDR3, is KAGVTQTPRYLIKTRGQQVTLSCSPISGHRSVSWYQQTPGQGLQFLFEYFSETQRNKGNFPGRFSGRQFSNSRSEMNVSTLELGDSALYLCASSSGTTLNTEAFFGQGTRLTVV.

The chain uses TRBV3-1 and TRBJ2-1; D is undetermined. The CDR3 runs 14 residues. Germline CDR1 and CDR2: LGHDT and YNNKEL (reference sequence). The V end was cut by 3 bases, the J end by 9 bases, with 15 bases between. As DNA, the CDR3 is TGTGCCAGCAGCCAGCGGCCCGAGGCGAGTGAGCAGTTCTTC. Amino acid sequence: CASSQRPEASEQFF.

This clonotype was seen only a few times. The chain recombines TRBV5-1 with TRBJ1-1; a possible D gene is TRBD1 (5 bases). From germline, CDR1 is SGHRS and CDR2 YFSETQ. V shed 0 bases and J shed 4 bases, with 13 bases lying between them. CDR3 size: 15 residues. Written as DNA, the CDR3 is TGCGCCAGCAGCTTGGGGGCATATGGGGGCACTGAAGCTTTCTTT. It yields the protein CASSLGAYGGTEAFF.

This clonotype was seen only a few times. The chain carries TRBV18 and TRBJ2-1; D not resolved. CDR3 size: 16 residues. V was trimmed by 3 bases and J by 4 bases, leaving 16 bases between them. Germline V gene sequence: CDR1 KGHSH, CDR2 LQKENI. The CDR3 DNA reads TGTGCCAGCTCACCCCGAGGCGACCCCGCGTACAATGAGCAGTTCTTC. Residues: CASSPRGDPAYNEQFF.

This clonotype was counted at least ten times. The rearrangement joins TRBV29-1 to TRBJ2-1, with D maybe TRBD1 (6 bases). Trimming left V 7 bases short and J 0 bases short, with 13 bases between. The CDR3 loop spans 14 amino acids. CDR1 and CDR2 from the germline V gene are SQVTM and ANQGSEA. CDR3 amino acids: CSEKGVFSYNEQFF. In nucleotides, the CDR3 is TGCAGCGAAAAGGGGGTTTTCTCCTACAATGAGCAGTTCTTC.

This clonotype has more than one count but fewer than ten. This chain uses TRBV6-2 or TRBV6-3 with TRBJ2-3, with D possibly matching TRBD2 (6 bases). The CDR3 covers 18 residues. The germline V gene encodes CDR1 MNHEY and CDR2 SVGEGT. The V and J ends lost 6 bases and 2 bases respectively, with 24 bases between them. The CDR3 reads CASRRNRAGGGPTDTQYF. DNA for the CDR3: TGTGCCAGCAGAAGAAATCGGGCAGGCGGAGGGCCCACAGATACGCAGTATTTT.

In its sample, this clonotype was seen a few times. The genes are TRBV24-1 and TRBJ2-3, with TRBD1 matching over 9 bases. This CDR3 spans 12 amino acids. V lost 11 bases, J lost 3 bases, and 2 bases stayed unmatched. CDR1 is KGHDR, CDR2 SFDVKD, per germline. The CDR3: CAIGQGTDTQYF. The CDR3 nucleotides are TGTGCCATAGGACAGGGGACAGATACGCAGTATTTT.

Only a few counts were recorded for this clonotype. The chain carries TRBV6-1 and TRBJ1-1, with 7 bases identical to TRBD1. V shed 3 bases and J 13 bases; nucleotides not matched to a gene: 8. This CDR3 spans 12 amino acids. CDR1 is MNHNS, CDR2 SASEGT, per germline. The CDR3 is CASSEDRPINFF. CDR3 nucleotide sequence: TGTGCCAGCAGTGAGGACAGGCCGATTAATTTCTTT.

The table lists this clonotype with many counts. J is TRBJ2-7 and V is TRBV6-5; TRBD1 agrees at 11 bases. V was pared by 2 bases and J by 6 bases, with 6 bases of the junction left unmatched. This CDR3 has 15 residues. Germline CDR1 reads MNHEY; CDR2 reads SVGAGI. This chain's CDR3 is CASSYGDRGYGEQYF. CDR3 nucleotides: TGTGCCAGCAGTTACGGGGACAGGGGGTACGGCGAGCAGTACTTC.

The V call is TRBV6-1, the J call TRBJ2-7; tentative D call: TRBD1 (5 bases). Per the germline V gene, CDR1 is MNHNS and CDR2 is SASEGT. V shed 6 bases and J shed 0 bases, with 12 bases lying between them. CDR3 length: 14 amino acids. Here the CDR3 reads CASRPTGSSYEQYF. CDR3 coding DNA: TGTGCCAGCAGGCCCACAGGTAGCTCCTACGAGCAGTACTTC.

This clonotype was detected a few times. The chain carries TRBV20-1 and TRBJ1-2; D remains ambiguous. The CDR3 spans 10 residues. Germline V gene lookup returns CDR1 DFQATT and CDR2 SNEGSKA (reference sequence). The CDR3 region is CSAGGNGYTF. The CDR3 DNA is TGCAGCGCGGGCGGGAATGGCTACACCTTC.

The V gene is TRBV5-6, the J gene TRBJ1-5, with 12 nucleotides matching TRBD1. The V gene's germline CDR1 is SGHDT and CDR2 YYEEEE. The CDR3 covers 19 residues. V lost 2 bases and J lost 1; bases outside the gene matches: 10. Here the CDR3 reads CASSLRRDRGLLSNQPQHF. The CDR3 DNA reads TGTGCCAGCAGCTTACGCCGGGACAGGGGGCTTTTAAGCAATCAGCCCCAGCATTTT.